This T cell receptor (beta chain) was documented in a study of blood T cells in healthy people across ages. In the study overall: About one barcoded beta molecule per two T cells was the capture yield of template switching.

This clonotype was seen a handful of times. With a J-beta primer mix and a sample-barcoded 5' primer, a second PCR ran about 7 to 11 cycles. Each of the cDNA molecules was tagged by a template-switch adaptor with 12 random nucleotides. TCRdb independently ran MiXCR on the 5' RACE reads; one entry per CDR3 protein. The repertoire has about 680,000 distinct CDR3 sequences, approximately 50% of them found once; the top ten carry under 35%. V lost 5 bases and J lost 1, with 13 bases in between. The CDR3 is 15 amino acids. Germline lookup yields CDR1 MNHEY and CDR2 SMNVEV (reference sequence). The individuals who served as donors were healthy Caucasians living in Russia, aged about 6 to 100.

The material sequenced was blood. The TCR was taken from a woman aged 55-70 years in good health. The rearrangement links TRBV27 to TRBJ2-3, with D tentatively TRBD1 (5 bases). Here the CDR3 reads CASSPRLGRTDTQYF. The CDR3 region has the DNA TGTGCCAGCAGTCCCAGGTTGGGGCGCACAGATACGCAGTATTTT.